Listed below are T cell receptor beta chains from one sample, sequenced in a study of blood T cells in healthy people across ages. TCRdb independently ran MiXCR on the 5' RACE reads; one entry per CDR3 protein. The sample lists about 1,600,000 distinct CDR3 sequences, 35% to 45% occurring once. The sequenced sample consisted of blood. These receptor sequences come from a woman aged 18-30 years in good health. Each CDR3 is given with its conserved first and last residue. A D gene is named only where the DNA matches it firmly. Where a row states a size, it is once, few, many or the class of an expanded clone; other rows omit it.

DNA: TGTGCCAGCAGCTCTCTAGCAGAAGATACGCAGTATTTT
CDR3: CASSSLAEDTQYF
size: -
V: TRBV7-3
D: -
J: TRBJ2-3

DNA: TGTGCCAGCAGTCACCAGAGGGCCGGGGAGACCCAGTACTTC
CDR3: CASSHQRAGETQYF
size: few
V: TRBV12-3/TRBV12-4
D: -
J: TRBJ2-5

DNA: TGCGCCAGCAGCCAAGATCGAGAGCGGGGCTCCTACAATGAGCAGTTCTTC
CDR3: CASSQDRERGSYNEQFF
size: -
V: TRBV4-1
D: TRBD2
J: TRBJ2-1

DNA: TGTGCCAGCAGCCAAGAGTTCAGCGGGAGCTACAATGAGCAGTTCTTC
CDR3: CASSQEFSGSYNEQFF
size: few
V: TRBV4-2
D: TRBD2
J: TRBJ2-1

DNA: TGTGCCAGCAGTTTTAGGGGACAGAGCAATCAGCCCCAGCATTTT
CDR3: CASSFRGQSNQPQHF
size: once
V: TRBV12-3/TRBV12-4
D: TRBD1
J: TRBJ1-5

DNA: TGTGCTAGTGGGTATGACTTGCGGAACACCGGGGAGCTGTTTTTT
CDR3: CASGYDLRNTGELFF
size: -
V: TRBV12-5
D: -
J: TRBJ2-2

DNA: TGTGCCATCAGTGACAACGGCGGACAAGAGACCCAGTACTTC
CDR3: CAISDNGGQETQYF
size: few
V: TRBV10-3
D: -
J: TRBJ2-5

DNA: TGTGCCAGCAGTGAAGAACAGGTTCCTGGTTATGGCTACACCTTC
CDR3: CASSEEQVPGYGYTF
size: -
V: TRBV2
D: -
J: TRBJ1-2

DNA: TGTGCCAGCACCCAGGGACTATCGCGGGAGACCCAGTACTTC
CDR3: CASTQGLSRETQYF
size: few
V: TRBV2
D: TRBD2
J: TRBJ2-5

DNA: TGCGCCAGCAGCTTATCTACCGCACCGCGGGCCAAAAACATTCAGTACTTC
CDR3: CASSLSTAPRAKNIQYF
size: few
V: TRBV5-1
D: -
J: TRBJ2-4

DNA: TGCGCCAGCAGCGAACAACCGGGACAACTTAATGAAAAACTGTTTTTT
CDR3: CASSEQPGQLNEKLFF
size: many
V: TRBV5-1
D: -
J: TRBJ1-4

DNA: TGCGCCAGCAGCCCCTCGGACAGAGTCTATGGCTACACCTTC
CDR3: CASSPSDRVYGYTF
size: -
V: TRBV5-1
D: -
J: TRBJ1-2

DNA: TGCAGTGCTAGAGATCCCCCAGGTTCTAGCACAGATACGCAGTATTTT
CDR3: CSARDPPGSSTDTQYF
size: few
V: TRBV20-1
D: -
J: TRBJ2-3

DNA: TGTGCCAGGATTTGGGGCGTTCCGGGACTACCCACAGATACGCAGTATTTT
CDR3: CARIWGVPGLPTDTQYF
size: few
V: TRBV6-2/TRBV6-3
D: TRBD2
J: TRBJ2-3

DNA: TGTGCCAGCAGGTTGCAGGGGGCTTCTGAAGCTTTCTTT
CDR3: CASRLQGASEAFF
size: few
V: TRBV12-3/TRBV12-4
D: TRBD1
J: TRBJ1-1

DNA: TGCAGTGCTGGGGCCGGGACAGGGGTCTACGAGCAGTACTTC
CDR3: CSAGAGTGVYEQYF
size: few
V: TRBV20-1
D: TRBD1
J: TRBJ2-7